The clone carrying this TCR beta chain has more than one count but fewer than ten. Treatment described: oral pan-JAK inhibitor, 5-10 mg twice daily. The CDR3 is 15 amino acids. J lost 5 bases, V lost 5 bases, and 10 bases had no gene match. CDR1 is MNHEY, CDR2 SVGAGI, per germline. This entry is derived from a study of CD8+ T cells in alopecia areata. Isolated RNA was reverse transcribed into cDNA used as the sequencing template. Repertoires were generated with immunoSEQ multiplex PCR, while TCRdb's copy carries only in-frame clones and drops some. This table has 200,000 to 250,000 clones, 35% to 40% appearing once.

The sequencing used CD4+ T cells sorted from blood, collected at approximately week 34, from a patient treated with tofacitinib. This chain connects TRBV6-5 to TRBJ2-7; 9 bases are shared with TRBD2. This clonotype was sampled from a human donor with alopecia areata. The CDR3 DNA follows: TGTGCCAGCAGTACGGGGGCTAGCGGGATCCACGAGCAGTACTTC. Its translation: CASSTGASGIHEQYF.